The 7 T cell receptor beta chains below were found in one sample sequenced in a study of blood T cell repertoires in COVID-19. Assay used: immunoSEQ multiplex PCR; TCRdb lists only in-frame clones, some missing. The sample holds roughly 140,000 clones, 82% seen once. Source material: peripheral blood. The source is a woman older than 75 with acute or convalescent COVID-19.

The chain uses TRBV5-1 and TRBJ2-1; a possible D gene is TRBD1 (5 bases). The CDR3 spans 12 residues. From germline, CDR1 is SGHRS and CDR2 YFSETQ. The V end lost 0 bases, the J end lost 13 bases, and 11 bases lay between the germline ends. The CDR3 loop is CASSLAQVPQFF. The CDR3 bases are TGCGCCAGCAGCTTGGCACAGGTCCCCCAGTTCTTC. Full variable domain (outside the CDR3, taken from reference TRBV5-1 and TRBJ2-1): KAGVTQTPRYLIKTRGQQVTLSCSPISGHRSVSWYQQTPGQGLQFLFEYFSETQRNKGNFPGRFSGRQFSNSRSEMNVSTLELGDSALYLCASSLAQVPQFFGPGTRLTVL.

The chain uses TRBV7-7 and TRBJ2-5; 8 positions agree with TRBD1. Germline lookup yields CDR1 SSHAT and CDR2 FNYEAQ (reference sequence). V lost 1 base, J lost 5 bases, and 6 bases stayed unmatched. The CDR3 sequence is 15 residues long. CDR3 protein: CASSLEAGGVETQYF. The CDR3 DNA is TGTGCCAGCAGCTTAGAGGCAGGGGGCGTGGAGACCCAGTACTTC. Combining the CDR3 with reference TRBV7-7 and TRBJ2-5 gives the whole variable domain GAGVSQSPRYKVTKRGQDVTLRCDPISSHATLYWYQQALGQGPEFLTYFNYEAQPDKSGLPSDRFSAERPEGSISTLTIQRTEQRDSAMYRCASSLEAGGVETQYFGPGTRLLVL.

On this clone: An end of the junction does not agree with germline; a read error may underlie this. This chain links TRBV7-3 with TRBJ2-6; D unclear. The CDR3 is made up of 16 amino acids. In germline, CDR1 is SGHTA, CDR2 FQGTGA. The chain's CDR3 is CASSLSPGSEANVLTF. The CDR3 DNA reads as TGTGCCAGCAGCTTATCCCCAGGTTCTGAGGCCAACGTCCTGACTTTC.

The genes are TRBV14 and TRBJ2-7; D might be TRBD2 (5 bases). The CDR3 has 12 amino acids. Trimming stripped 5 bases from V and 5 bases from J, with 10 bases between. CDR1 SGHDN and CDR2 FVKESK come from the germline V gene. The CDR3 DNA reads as TGTGCCAGCAGCTCCTACGGGGACGAGCAGTACTTC. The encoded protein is CASSSYGDEQYF.

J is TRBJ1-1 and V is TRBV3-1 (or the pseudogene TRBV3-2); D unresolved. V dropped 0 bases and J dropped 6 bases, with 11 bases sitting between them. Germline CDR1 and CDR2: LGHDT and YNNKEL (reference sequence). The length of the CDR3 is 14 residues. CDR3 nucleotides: TGTGCCAGCAGCCAAGAACGACGCAGGTCTGAAGCTTTCTTT. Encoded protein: CASSQERRRSEAFF.

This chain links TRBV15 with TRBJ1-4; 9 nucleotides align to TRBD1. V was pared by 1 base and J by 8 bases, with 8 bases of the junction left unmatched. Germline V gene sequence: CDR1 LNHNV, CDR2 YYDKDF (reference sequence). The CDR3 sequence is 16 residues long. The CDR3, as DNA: TGTGCCACCAGCAGAGTGACGGGACAGGGAGGGGAAAAACTGTTTTTT. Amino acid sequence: CATSRVTGQGGEKLFF.

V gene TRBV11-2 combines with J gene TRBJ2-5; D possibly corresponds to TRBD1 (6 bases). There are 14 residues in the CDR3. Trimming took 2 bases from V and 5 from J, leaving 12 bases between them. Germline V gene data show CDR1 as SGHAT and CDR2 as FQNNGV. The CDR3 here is CASSLQGFWETQYF. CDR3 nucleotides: TGTGCCAGCAGCTTACAGGGGTTTTGGGAGACCCAGTACTTC.